This T cell receptor beta chain is from a study of metastatic and nonmetastatic thyroid tumors. This clone showed up many times. Thyroid surgery was performed in patients who had received no treatment beforehand. J gave up 6 bases and V 2 bases, and 4 bases lay outside the gene matches. CDR3 length equals 15 residues. The germline gives CDR1 MNHEY, CDR2 SMNVEV (reference sequence). TCRdb reprocessed the PCR reads via MiXCR. Of about 93,000 clones in the sample, more than 9.5% were seen once. The gene calls are TRBV27 and TRBJ2-2; 9 nucleotides line up with TRBD2. The sample taken for sequencing was blood. The sequence came from a female donor with papillary thyroid cancer or a benign thyroid nodule (not recorded which). Some clones in this sample may be carry-over from other donors' samples. CDR3 region: CASSLAGGRPGELFF. For the CDR3, the DNA is TGTGCCAGCAGTTTAGCGGGAGGGCGTCCCGGGGAGCTGTTTTTT.